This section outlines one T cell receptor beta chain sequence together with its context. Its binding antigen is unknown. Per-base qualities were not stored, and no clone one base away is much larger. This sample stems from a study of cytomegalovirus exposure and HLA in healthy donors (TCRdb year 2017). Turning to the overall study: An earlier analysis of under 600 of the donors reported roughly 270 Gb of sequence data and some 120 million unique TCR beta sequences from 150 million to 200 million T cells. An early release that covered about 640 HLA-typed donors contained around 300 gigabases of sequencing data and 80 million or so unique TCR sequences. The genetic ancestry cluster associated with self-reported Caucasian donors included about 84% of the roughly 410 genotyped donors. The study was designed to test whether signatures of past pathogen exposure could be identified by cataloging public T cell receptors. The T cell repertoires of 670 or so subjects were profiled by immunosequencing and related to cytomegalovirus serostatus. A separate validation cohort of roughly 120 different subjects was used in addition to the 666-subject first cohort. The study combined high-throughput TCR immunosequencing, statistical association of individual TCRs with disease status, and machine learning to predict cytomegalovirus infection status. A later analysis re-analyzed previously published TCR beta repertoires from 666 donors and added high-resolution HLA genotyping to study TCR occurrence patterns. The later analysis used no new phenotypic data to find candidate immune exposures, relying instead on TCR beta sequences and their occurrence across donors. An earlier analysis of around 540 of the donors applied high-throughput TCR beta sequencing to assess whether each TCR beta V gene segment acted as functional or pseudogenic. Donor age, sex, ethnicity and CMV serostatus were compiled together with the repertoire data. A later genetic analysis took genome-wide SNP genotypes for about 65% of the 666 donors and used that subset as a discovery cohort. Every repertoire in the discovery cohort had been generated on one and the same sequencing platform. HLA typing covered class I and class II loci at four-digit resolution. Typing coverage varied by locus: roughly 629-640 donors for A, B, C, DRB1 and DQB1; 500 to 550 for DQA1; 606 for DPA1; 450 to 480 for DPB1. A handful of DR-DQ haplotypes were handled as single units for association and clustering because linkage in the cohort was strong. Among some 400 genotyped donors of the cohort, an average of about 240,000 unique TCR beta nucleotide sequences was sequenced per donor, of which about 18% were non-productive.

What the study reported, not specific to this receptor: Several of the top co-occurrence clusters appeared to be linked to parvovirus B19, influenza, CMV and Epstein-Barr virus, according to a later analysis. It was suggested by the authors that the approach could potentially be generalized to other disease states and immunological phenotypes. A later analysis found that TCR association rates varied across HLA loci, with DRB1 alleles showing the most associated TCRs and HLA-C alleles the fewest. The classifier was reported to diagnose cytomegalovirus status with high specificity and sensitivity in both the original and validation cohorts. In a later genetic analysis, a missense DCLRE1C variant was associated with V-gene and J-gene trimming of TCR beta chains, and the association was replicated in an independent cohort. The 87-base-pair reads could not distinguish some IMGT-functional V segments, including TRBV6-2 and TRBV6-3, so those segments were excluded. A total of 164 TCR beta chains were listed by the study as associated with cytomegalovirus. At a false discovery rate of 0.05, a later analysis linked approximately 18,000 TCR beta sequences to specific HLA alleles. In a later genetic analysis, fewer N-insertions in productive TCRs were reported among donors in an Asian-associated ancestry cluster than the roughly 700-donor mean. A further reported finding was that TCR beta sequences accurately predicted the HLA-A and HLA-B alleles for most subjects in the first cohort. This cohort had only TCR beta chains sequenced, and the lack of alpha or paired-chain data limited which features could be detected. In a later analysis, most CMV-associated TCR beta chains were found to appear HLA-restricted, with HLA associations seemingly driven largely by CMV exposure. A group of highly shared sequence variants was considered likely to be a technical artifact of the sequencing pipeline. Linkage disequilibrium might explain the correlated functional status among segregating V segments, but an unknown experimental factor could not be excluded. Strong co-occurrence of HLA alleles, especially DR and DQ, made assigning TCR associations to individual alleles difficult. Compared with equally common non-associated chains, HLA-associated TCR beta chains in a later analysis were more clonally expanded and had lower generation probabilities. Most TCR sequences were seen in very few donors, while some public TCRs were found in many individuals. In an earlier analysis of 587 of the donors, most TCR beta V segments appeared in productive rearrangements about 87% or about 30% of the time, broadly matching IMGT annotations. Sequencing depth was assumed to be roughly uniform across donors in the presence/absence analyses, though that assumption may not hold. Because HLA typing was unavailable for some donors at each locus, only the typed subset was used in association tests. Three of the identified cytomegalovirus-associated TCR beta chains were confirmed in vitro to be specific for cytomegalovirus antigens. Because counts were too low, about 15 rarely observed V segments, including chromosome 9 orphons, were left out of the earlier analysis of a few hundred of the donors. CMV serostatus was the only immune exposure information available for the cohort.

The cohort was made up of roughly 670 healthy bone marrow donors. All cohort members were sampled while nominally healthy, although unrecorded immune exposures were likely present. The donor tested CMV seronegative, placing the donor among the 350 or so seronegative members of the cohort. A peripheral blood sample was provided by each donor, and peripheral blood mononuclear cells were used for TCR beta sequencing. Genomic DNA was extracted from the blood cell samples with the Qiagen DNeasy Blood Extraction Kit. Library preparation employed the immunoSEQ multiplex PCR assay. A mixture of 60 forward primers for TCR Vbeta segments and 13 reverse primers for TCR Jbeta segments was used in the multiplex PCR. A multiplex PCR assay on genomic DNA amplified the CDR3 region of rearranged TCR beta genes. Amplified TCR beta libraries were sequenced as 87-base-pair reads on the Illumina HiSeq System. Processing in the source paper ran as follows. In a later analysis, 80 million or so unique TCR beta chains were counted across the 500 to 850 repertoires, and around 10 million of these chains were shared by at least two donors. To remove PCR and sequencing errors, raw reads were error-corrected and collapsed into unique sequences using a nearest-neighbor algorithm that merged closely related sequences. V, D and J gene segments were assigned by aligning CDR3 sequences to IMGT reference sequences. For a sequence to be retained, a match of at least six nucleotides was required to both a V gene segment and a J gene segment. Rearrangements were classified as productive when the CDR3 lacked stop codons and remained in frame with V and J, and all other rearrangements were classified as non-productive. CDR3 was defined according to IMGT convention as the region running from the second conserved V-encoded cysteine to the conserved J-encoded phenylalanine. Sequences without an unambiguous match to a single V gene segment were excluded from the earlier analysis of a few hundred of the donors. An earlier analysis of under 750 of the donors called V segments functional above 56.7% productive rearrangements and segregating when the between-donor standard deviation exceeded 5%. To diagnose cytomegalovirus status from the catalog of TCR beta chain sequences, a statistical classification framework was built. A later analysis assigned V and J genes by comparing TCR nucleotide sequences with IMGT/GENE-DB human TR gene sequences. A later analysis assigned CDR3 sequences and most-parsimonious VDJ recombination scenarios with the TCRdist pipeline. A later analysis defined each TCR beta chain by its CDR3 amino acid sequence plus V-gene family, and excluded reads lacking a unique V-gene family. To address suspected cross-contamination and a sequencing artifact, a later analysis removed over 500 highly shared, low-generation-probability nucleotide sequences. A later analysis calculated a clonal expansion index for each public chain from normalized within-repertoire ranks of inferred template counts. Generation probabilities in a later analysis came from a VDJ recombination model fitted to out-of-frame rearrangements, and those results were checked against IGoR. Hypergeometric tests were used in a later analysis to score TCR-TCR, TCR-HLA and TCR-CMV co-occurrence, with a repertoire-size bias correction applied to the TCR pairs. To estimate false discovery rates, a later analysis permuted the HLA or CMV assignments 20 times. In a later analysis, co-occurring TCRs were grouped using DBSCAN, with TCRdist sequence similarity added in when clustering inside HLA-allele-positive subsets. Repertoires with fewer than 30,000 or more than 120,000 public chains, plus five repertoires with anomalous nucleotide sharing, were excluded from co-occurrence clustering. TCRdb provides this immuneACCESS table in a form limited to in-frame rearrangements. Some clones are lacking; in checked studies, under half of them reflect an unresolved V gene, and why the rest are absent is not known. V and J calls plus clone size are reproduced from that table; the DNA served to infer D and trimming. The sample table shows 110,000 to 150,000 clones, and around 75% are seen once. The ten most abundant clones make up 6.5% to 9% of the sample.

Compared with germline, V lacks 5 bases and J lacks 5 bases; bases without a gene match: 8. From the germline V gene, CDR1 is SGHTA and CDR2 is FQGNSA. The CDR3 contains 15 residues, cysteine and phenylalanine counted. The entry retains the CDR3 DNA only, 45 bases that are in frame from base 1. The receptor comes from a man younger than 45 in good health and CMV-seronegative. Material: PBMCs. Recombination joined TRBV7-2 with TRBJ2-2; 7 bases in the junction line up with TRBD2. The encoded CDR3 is CASSTEISGTGELFF. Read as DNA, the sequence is TGTGCCAGCAGCACGGAAATTAGCGGGACCGGGGAGCTGTTTTTT.